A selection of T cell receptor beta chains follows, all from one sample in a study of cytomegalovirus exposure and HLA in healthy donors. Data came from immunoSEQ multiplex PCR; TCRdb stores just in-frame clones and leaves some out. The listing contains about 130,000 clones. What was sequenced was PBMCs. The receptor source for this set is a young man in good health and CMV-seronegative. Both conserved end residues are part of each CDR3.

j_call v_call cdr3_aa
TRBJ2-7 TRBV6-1 CASTIGTSSDEQYF
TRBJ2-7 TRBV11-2 CASSLVPGGNEQYF
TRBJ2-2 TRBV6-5 CASRNTGELFF
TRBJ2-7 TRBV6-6 CASSYKGQGASEQYF
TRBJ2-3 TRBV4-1 CASSPDMDTQYF
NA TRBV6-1 CASSERTSGSYEQYF
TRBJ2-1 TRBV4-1 CASSQALLAGNYNEQFF
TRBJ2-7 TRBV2 CASSDQGRGYEQYF
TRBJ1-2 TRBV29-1 CSVIGQEDYGYIF
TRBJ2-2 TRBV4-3 CASSQRLAGDTGELFF
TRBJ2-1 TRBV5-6 CASSGSGNYNEQFF
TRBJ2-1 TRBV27 CASSRKASGRAEQFF
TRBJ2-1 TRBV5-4 CASSLSRSYNEQFF
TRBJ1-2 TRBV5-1 CASSALQGWGYGYTF
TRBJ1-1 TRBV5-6 CASSLAPERIENTEAFF
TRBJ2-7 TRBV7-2 CASSPTSGITYEQYF
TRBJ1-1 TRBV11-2 CASSLASGAEAFF
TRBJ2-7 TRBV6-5 CASSYRDRGAYEQYF
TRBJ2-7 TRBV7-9 CASSLRREGTYEQYF
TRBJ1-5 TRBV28 CASSPSDRLDQPQHF
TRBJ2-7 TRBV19 CASSIGREGYEQYF
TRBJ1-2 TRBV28 CASEVGGRYGYTF
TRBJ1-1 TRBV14 CASSPRRDSEAFF